This T cell receptor (beta chain) comes out of a study of post-analysis software for immune sequencing data. Study-wide context: Relapsing-remitting, secondary progressive and progressive-relapsing forms of multiple sclerosis all featured among disease courses.

Sequencing libraries made from TCR beta cDNA carried unique molecular identifiers. T cells numbering roughly 1 to 10 million yielded roughly 0.5 million cDNA molecules. Using its own MiXCR run on the PCR reads, TCRdb lists one record per CDR3 protein. The sample has roughly 600,000 distinct CDR3 sequences, roughly two fifths seen once. Study-level points and caveats: A significant reduction in normalized Chao1 diversity was observed in multiple sclerosis patients versus controls. Several TRBV segments were more frequent in patients than controls; TRBV5-6, TRBV5-1 and TRBV20-1 belonged to this group.

V lost 6 bases and J 0 bases, leaving 15 bases between the germline ends. The length of the CDR3 is 15 residues. On this clonotype itself: What it binds is unknown.

The chain employs TRBV12-3 or TRBV12-4 and TRBJ2-7; tentatively, D is TRBD1 (5 bases). Sequencing was performed on blood. This clonotype originated in a girl aged 5-17 years with multiple sclerosis. The CDR3 loop reads CASRPSGYNSYEQYF. The CDR3 DNA reads as TGTGCCAGCAGGCCTTCAGGGTATAACTCCTACGAGCAGTACTTC.